A single sample is the source of the 15 T cell receptor beta chains below, sequenced in a study of early T cells in non-severe SARS-CoV-2 infection (dated by TCRdb to the early 2020s). The library relied on 5' RACE. TCRdb names NextSeq 500 as the instrument used. In-frame beta chains were kept once TCRdb had trimmed the public reads at Q25 with fastp and called clones with MiXCR. Every entry covers one CDR3 protein and lists the most common genes and DNA from its rows. This sample gives 45,000 to 70,000 distinct CDR3 sequences in total; roughly 8% of them show up just once. In total, the top ten clones hold about 10% of the sample. This material consisted of whole blood, taken at baseline. All receptors derive from an adult who was a healthcare worker with PCR-confirmed SARS-CoV-2 infection or an uninfected control (not recorded which).

This clonotype was counted between two and nine times. The gene calls are TRBV5-6 and TRBJ1-5, with 9 bases identical to TRBD1. The CDR3 totals 15 residues. The germline V gene has CDR1 SGHDT and CDR2 YYEEEE. The junction had 9 bases not matched to a gene; V was cut back by 5 bases and J by 6 bases. The CDR3 loop is CASREGQGLRQPQHF. The CDR3 nucleotides read TGTGCCAGCAGGGAAGGACAGGGGCTCCGTCAGCCCCAGCATTTT.

This clonotype was observed at least ten times. The chain couples TRBV11-2 to TRBJ1-2; TRBD1 is a possible D gene (6 bases). V lost 6 bases and J lost 3, with 11 bases in between. Germline CDR1 SGHAT, CDR2 FQNNGV. CDR3 length: 13 amino acids. The CDR3, as DNA: TGTGCCAGCAGGCGCGCAGGGGACTATGGCTACACCTTC. The encoded protein is CASRRAGDYGYTF.

This clonotype was detected a few times. The CDR3 here is CASTYDRTALTSTDTQYF. The CDR3 coding sequence is TGTGCCAGCACCTACGACAGGACAGCCCTAACGAGCACAGATACGCAGTATTTT. V usage is TRBV6-5 and J usage is TRBJ2-3; a possible D gene is TRBD1 (6 bases). The length of the CDR3 is 18 residues. V was cut by 7 bases and J by 0 bases, with 23 bases left in between. Per the germline V gene, CDR1 is MNHEY and CDR2 is SVGAGI.

This clonotype was seen ten or more times. DNA of the CDR3: TGTGCCAGCAGTTTTTCGAGCGGGAGGAGGGATACGCAGTATTTT. Translating gives CASSFSSGRRDTQYF. The gene calls are TRBV28 and TRBJ2-3; 9 bases are a match to TRBD2. The CDR3 contains 15 residues. CDR1 and CDR2 (germline): MDHEN, SYDVKM. Trimming removed 3 bases from V and 6 bases from J; junction bases left unmatched: 7.

This sequence joins TRBV27 and TRBJ2-7; the D is unclear. Germline loops: CDR1 MNHEY, CDR2 SMNVEV (reference sequence). The CDR3 totals 14 residues. V was trimmed by 10 bases and J by 5 bases, leaving 21 bases between them. The CDR3 is CATNSLRNPHEQYF. The CDR3, as DNA: TGTGCCACGAACTCCCTCCGGAACCCCCACGAGCAGTACTTC.

The rearrangement uses TRBV27 and TRBJ2-7, with no clear D. This CDR3 spans 13 amino acids. CDR1 and CDR2 (germline): MNHEY, SMNVEV (reference sequence). Trimming left V 3 bases short and J 2 bases short, with 8 bases between. As DNA, the CDR3 is TGTGCCAGCAGTTTTAGGCCCGCCTACGAGCAGTACTTC. The encoded protein is CASSFRPAYEQYF.

This clonotype was seen a handful of times. V gene TRBV27 combines with J gene TRBJ2-5, with D possibly being TRBD1 (6 bases). The CDR3 is made up of 14 amino acids. Germline V gene lookup returns CDR1 MNHEY and CDR2 SMNVEV (reference sequence). The V end was cut by 7 bases, the J end by 5 bases, with 17 bases between. The CDR3 spells CASKINRDSETQYF. The CDR3 DNA reads as TGTGCCAGCAAAATCAACAGGGATTCGGAGACCCAGTACTTC.

This clonotype was detected many times. V usage is TRBV18 and J usage is TRBJ2-4, with D tentatively TRBD2 (5 bases). V lost 2 bases, J lost 2 bases, and 13 bases lay in between. CDR3 size: 16 residues. Germline V gives CDR1 KGHSH, CDR2 LQKENI. The CDR3 region is CASSPIEGRTKNIQYF. For the CDR3, the DNA is TGTGCCAGCTCACCAATAGAGGGAAGAACCAAAAACATTCAGTACTTC.

At least ten counts were recorded for this clonotype. The chain uses TRBV28 and TRBJ2-1; either TRBD1 or TRBD2 may fit D (5 bases each). The CDR3 covers 15 residues. V dropped 6 bases and J dropped 3 bases, with 15 bases sitting between them. Per the germline V gene, CDR1 is MDHEN and CDR2 is SYDVKM. Written as DNA, the CDR3 is TGTGCCAGCAGATTACGGGACCCAAGCTACAATGAGCAGTTCTTC. Protein product: CASRLRDPSYNEQFF. The full variable domain, with the rest looked up from reference TRBV28 and TRBJ2-1, is DVKVTQSSRYLVKRTGEKVFLECVQDMDHENMFWYRQDPGLGLRLIYFSYDVKMKEKGDIPEGYSVSREKKERFSLILESASTNQTSMYLCASRLRDPSYNEQFFGPGTRLTVL.

In this sample, this clonotype turned up many times. CDR3 sequence reads: CASSRPGTSGRRTYNEQFF. DNA for the CDR3: TGTGCCAGCAGCCGTCCCGGGACTAGCGGGAGACGGACCTACAATGAGCAGTTCTTC. The chain carries TRBV7-9 and TRBJ2-1; TRBD2 matches at 14 bases. This CDR3 comprises 19 residues. Germline trimming cut 5 bases from V and 2 bases from J; bases unmatched to any gene: 11. Germline V lookup: CDR1 SEHNR, CDR2 FQNEAQ (reference sequence).

This clonotype appeared a few times. This rearrangement joins TRBV9 to TRBJ2-5, with 10 positions matching TRBD2. This CDR3 region has 17 residues. Looked up from germline, CDR1 is SGDLS and CDR2 is YYNGEE. Trimming at V came to 4 bases and at J to 3 bases, leaving 12 bases not matched to a gene. As DNA, the CDR3 is TGTGCCAGCAGCACCCGGACTAGCGGCAAACGTGAAGAGACCCAGTACTTC. It specifies CASSTRTSGKREETQYF.

In its sample, this clonotype was seen many times. The V and J genes are TRBV5-5 and TRBJ1-2; the D gene is possibly TRBD1 (6 bases). CDR1 and CDR2 from the germline V gene are SGHKS and YYEKEE (reference sequence). The CDR3 is 13 amino acids. The V end lost 4 bases, the J end lost 1 base, and 8 bases lay between the germline ends. CDR3 amino acids: CASSPDSNYGYTF. DNA of the CDR3: TGTGCCAGCAGCCCGGACAGTAACTATGGCTACACCTTC.

The chain carries TRBV4-2 and TRBJ2-1; the match to TRBD2 covers 7 bases. V trimming: 0 bases; J trimming: 4 bases; junction bases outside the gene matches: 6. The CDR3 contains 16 residues. Germline CDR1 LGHNA, CDR2 YNFKEQ. CDR3 amino acids: CASSQDPQRDYNEQFF. CDR3 DNA sequence: TGTGCCAGCAGCCAAGATCCCCAGCGGGATTACAATGAGCAGTTCTTC.

The sample holds a few counts of this clonotype. The CDR3 DNA is TGTGCCAGCAGCGAAAACCCAGATACGCAGTATTTT. Its translation: CASSENPDTQYF. The chain has TRBV7-6 and TRBJ2-3; D ambiguous. CDR1 is SGHVS and CDR2 is FNYEAQ in the germline V gene. The CDR3 is 12 amino acids. V lost 5 bases and J 4 bases, leaving 7 bases between the germline ends.

This clonotype was observed a few times. V and J are TRBV7-3 and TRBJ2-7, with D possibly being TRBD2 (5 bases). Per germline, CDR1 SGHTA and CDR2 FQGTGA. Trimming stripped 3 bases from V and 4 bases from J, with 16 bases between. CDR3 length equals 15 residues. The CDR3 protein is CASSLSFGSQYEQYF. CDR3 in DNA: TGTGCCAGCAGCTTGTCTTTTGGGAGTCAGTACGAGCAGTACTTC.